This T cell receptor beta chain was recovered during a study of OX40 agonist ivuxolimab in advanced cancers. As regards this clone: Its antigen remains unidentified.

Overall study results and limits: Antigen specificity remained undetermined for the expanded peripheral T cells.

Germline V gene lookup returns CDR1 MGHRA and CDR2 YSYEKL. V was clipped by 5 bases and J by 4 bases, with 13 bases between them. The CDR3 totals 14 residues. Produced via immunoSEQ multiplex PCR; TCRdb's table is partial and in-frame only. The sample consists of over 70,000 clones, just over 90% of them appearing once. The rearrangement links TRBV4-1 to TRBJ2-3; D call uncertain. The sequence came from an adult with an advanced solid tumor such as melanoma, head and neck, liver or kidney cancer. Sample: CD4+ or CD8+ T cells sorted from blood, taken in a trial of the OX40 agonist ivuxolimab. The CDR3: CASSAPVVSDTQYF. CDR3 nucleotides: TGCGCCAGCAGCGCTCCAGTGGTTTCAGATACGCAGTATTTT.